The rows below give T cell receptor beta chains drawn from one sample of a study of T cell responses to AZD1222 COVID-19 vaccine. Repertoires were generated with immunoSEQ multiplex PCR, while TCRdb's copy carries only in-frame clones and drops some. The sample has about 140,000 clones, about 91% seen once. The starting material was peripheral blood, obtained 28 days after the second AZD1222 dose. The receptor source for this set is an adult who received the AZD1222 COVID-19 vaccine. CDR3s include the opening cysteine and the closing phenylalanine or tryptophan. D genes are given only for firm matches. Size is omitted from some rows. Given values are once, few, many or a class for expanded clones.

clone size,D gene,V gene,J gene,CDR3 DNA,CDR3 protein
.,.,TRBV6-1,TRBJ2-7,TGTGCCAGCAGCTCACTAGGAGTTTTCGAGCAGTACTTC,CASSSLGVFEQYF
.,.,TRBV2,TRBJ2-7,TGTGCCAGCAGTGGTAACATAAACCGGGAGCAGTACTTC,CASSGNINREQYF
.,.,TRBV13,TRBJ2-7,TGTGCCAGCAGCCAAGGCATGCGGGGTTCCTACGAGCAGTACTTC,CASSQGMRGSYEQYF
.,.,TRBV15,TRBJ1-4,TGTGCCACCAGCAGAGAAAGGAGTGAAAAACTGTTTTTT,CATSRERSEKLFF
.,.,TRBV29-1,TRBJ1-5,TGCAGCGTCCAGACACAGGCGGGTCAGCCCCAGCATTTT,CSVQTQAGQPQHF
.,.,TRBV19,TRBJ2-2,TGTGCCAGTAGTATAGATTGGGGACGGGCAGTGTTTTTT,CASSIDWGRAVFF
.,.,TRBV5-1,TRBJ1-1,TGCGCCAGCAGACCCGGGCTGTCGGGCACTGAAGCTTTCTTT,CASRPGLSGTEAFF
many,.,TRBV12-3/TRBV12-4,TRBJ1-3,TGTGCCAGCAGTGGGGGCATATATTTT,CASSGGIYF
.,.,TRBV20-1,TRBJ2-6,TGCAGTGCTAGTGGCTTCTCTGGGGCCAACGTCCTGACTTTC,CSASGFSGANVLTF
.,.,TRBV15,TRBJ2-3,TGTGCCACCAGCGAGAACAGGCTCACTGGAGATACGCAGTATTTT,CATSENRLTGDTQYF
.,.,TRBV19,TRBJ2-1,TGTGCCAGTAGTAGTCAGAATGAGCAGTTCTTC,CASSSQNEQFF
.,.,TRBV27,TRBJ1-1,TGTGCCAGCAGCTCCTGGGGGGGCTTGAACACTGAAGCTTTCTTT,CASSSWGGLNTEAFF
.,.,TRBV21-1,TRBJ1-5,TGTGCCAGCACCCCGTGGGGGGGGAATCAGCCCCAGCATTTT,CASTPWGGNQPQHF
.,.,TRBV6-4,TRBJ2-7,TGTGCCCCACGCGAGCAGTACTTC,CAPREQYF
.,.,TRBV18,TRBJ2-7,TGTGCCAGCTCACCAAAACAACTCAACGAGCAGTACTTC,CASSPKQLNEQYF
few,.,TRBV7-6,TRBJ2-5,TGTGCCAGCAGCTTGACCGGAAAAGAGACCCAGTACTTC,CASSLTGKETQYF
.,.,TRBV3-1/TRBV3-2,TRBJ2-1,TGTGCCAGCAGCCAAGATAGGCCCAATGAGCAGTTCTTC,CASSQDRPNEQFF
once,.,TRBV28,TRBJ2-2,TGTGCCAGCAGCACCCTCGATTCAGTCACCGGGGAGCTGTTTTTT,CASSTLDSVTGELFF
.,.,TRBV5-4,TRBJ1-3,TGTGCCAGCAGCCATGATGCCTCTGGAAACACCATATATTTT,CASSHDASGNTIYF
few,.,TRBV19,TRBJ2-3,TGTGCCAGTAGTGTAAGACTCGAACATACGCAGTATTTT,CASSVRLEHTQYF
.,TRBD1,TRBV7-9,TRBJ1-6,TGTGCCAGCAGCTCGGACAGGAATAATTCACCCCTCCACTTT,CASSSDRNNSPLHF
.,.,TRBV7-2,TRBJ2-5,TGTGCCAGCAGCATCACGGGTCTGCGGGGAGAGACCCAGTACTTC,CASSITGLRGETQYF
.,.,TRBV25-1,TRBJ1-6,TGTGCCAGCAGTAGGAGCTCCTATAATTCACCCCTCCACTTT,CASSRSSYNSPLHF
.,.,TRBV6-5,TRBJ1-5,TGTGCCAGCAGTTCAGTTGGCAATCAGCCCCAGCATTTT,CASSSVGNQPQHF
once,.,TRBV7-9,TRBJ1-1,TGTGCCAGCAGCTTAGGGAACTCTGAAGCTTTCTTT,CASSLGNSEAFF
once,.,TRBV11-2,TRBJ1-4,TGTGCCAGCAGCCGGGGACGTACAACTAATGAAAAACTGTTTTTT,CASSRGRTTNEKLFF
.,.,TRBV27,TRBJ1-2,TGTGCCAGCAGTTTATCACCAATCTCCGGACAGTTCGGCTACACCTTC,CASSLSPISGQFGYTF
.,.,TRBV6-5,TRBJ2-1,TGTGCCAGCAGTTACGCGGGACCCCCTAGGAATGAGCAGTTCTTC,CASSYAGPPRNEQFF
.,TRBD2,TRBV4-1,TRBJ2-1,TGCGCCAGCAGCCAAGAGACTAGCGGGAGTTACAATGAGCAGTTCTTC,CASSQETSGSYNEQFF
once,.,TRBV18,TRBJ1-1,TGTGCCAGCTCACCGGGGAAAGGCGGGGTTACTGAAGCTTTCTTT,CASSPGKGGVTEAFF
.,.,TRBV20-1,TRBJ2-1,TGCAGTGCTTCGCAGGGAAACGAGCAGTTCTTC,CSASQGNEQFF